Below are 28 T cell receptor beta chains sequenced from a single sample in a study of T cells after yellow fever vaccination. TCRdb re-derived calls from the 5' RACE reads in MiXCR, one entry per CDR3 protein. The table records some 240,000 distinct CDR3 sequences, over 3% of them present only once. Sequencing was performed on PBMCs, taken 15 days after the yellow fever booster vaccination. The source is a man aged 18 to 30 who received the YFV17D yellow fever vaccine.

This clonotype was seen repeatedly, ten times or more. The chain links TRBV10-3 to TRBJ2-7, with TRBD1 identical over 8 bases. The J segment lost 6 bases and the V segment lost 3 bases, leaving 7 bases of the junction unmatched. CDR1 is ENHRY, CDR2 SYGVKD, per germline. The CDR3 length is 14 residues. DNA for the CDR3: TGTGCCATCAGTGACCTCGGACAGGGTGGCGAGCAGTACGTC. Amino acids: CAISDLGQGGEQYV.

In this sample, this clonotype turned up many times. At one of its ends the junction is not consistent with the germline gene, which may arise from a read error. CDR3 in DNA: TGCGCCAGCAGATTGGTATATGTGGGGGCGACGGAGCAGTTCTTC. It codes for CASRLVYVGATEQFF. The chain is built from TRBV5-1 and TRBJ2-1, with D possibly matching TRBD1 (6 bases). The CDR3 contains 15 residues. Germline assignment: CDR1 SGHRS and CDR2 YFSETQ.

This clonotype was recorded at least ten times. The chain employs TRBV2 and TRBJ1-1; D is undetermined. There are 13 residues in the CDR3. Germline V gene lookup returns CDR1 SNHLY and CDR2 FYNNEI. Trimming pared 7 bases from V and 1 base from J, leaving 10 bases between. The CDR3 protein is CASTPETNTEAFF. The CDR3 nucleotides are TGTGCCAGCACCCCGGAGACGAACACTGAAGCTTTCTTT.

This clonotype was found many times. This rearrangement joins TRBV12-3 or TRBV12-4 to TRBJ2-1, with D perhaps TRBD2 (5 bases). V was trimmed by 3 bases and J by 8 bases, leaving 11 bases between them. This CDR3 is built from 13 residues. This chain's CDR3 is CASSFGERDEQFF. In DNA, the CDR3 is TGTGCCAGCAGTTTTGGCGAGAGGGATGAGCAGTTCTTC.

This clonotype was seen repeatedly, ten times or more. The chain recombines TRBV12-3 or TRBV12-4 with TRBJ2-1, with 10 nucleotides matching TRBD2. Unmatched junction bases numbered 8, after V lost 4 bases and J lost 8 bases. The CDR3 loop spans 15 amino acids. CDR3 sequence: CASSSLGTSVYEQFF. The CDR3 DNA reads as TGTGCCAGCAGTTCTTTGGGGACTAGCGTTTATGAGCAGTTCTTC.

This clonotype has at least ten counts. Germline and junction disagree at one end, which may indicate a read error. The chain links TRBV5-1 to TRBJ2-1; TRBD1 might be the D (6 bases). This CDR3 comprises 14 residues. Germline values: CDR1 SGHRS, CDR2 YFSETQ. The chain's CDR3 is CASSLTTGTTIPLF. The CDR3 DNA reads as TGCGCCAGCAGCCTGACCACAGGGACCACCATCCCCCTCTTC.

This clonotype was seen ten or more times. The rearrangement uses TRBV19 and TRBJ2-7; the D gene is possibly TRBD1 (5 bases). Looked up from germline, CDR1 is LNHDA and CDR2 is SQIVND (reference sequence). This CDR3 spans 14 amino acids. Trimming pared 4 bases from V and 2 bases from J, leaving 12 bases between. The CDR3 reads CASSTGLGTYEQYF. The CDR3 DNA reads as TGTGCCAGTAGTACAGGGTTAGGGACCTACGAGCAGTACTTC.

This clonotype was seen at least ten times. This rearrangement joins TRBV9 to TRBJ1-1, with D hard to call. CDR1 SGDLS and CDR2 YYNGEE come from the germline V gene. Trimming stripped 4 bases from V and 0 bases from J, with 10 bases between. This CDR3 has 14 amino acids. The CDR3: CASSRSTMNTEAFF. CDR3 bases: TGTGCCAGCAGCCGCAGTACCATGAACACTGAAGCTTTCTTT.

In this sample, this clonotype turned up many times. CDR3 sequence reads: CASSQVPDRPDQPQHF. The CDR3 DNA reads TGTGCCAGCAGCCAAGTTCCCGACAGACCCGATCAGCCCCAGCATTTT. The chain recombines TRBV4-2 with TRBJ1-5, with D maybe TRBD1 (5 bases). From germline, CDR1 is LGHNA and CDR2 YNFKEQ. V was clipped by 1 base and J by 5 bases, with 15 bases between them. The CDR3 spans 16 residues.

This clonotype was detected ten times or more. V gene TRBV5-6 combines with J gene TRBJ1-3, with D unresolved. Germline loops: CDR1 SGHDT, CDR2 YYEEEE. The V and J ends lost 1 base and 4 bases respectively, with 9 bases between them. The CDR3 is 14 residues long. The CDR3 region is CASSLYNTGNTIYF. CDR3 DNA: TGTGCCAGCAGCTTGTACAACACAGGAAACACCATATATTTT.

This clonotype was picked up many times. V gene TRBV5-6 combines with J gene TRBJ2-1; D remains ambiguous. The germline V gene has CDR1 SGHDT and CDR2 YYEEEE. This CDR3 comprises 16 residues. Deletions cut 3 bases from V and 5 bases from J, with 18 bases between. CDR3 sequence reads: CASSSWGRFGHNEQFF. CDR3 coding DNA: TGTGCCAGCAGCTCGTGGGGTAGGTTCGGGCACAATGAGCAGTTCTTC.

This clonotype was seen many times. CDR3 in amino acids: CASSRSGKNYGYTF. The CDR3 nucleotides are TGTGCCAGCAGCCGATCCGGGAAAAACTATGGCTACACCTTC. The chain has TRBV6-5 and TRBJ1-2; D unclear. In germline, CDR1 is MNHEY, CDR2 SVGAGI. The length of the CDR3 is 14 residues. The V end was cut by 6 bases, the J end by 2 bases, with 13 bases between.

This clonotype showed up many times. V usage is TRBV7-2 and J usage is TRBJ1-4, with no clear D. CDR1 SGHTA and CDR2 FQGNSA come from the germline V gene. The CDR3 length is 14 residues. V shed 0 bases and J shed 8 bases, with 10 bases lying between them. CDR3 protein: CASSLAGFDEKLFF. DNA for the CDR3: TGTGCCAGCAGCTTAGCCGGTTTCGACGAAAAACTGTTTTTT.

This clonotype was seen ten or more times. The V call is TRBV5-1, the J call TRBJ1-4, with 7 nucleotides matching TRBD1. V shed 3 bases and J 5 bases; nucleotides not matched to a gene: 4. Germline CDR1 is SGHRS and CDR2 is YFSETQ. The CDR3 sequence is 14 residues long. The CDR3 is CASSSGTENEKLFF. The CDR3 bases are TGCGCCAGCAGCTCCGGGACAGAGAATGAAAAACTGTTTTTT.

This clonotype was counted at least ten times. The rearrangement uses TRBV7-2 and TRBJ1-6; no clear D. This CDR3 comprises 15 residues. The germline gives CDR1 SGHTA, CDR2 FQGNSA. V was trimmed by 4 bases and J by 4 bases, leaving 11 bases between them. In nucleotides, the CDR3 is TGTGCCAGCAGCTCATTAAGGCAGTATAATTCACCCCTCCACTTT. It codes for CASSSLRQYNSPLHF.

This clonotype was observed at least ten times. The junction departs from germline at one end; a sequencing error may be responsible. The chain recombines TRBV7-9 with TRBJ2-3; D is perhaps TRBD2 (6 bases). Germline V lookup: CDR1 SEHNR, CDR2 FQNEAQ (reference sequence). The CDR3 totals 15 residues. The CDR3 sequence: CASSLARRGPDTQYF. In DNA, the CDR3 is TGTGCCAGCAGCCTAGCGCGACGGGGACCAGATACGCAGTATTTT.

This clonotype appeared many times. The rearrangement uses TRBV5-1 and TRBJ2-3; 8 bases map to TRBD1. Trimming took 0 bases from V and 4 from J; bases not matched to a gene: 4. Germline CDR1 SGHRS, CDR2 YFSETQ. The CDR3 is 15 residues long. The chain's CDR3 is CASSLEGQGSDTQYF. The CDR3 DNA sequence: TGCGCCAGCAGCTTGGAAGGACAGGGATCAGATACGCAGTATTTT.

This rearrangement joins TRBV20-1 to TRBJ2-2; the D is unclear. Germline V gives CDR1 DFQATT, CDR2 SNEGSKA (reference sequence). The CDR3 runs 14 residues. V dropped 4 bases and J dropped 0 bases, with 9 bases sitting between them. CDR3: CSAKPDANTGELFF. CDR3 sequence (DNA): TGCAGTGCTAAACCCGACGCGAACACCGGGGAGCTGTTTTTT.

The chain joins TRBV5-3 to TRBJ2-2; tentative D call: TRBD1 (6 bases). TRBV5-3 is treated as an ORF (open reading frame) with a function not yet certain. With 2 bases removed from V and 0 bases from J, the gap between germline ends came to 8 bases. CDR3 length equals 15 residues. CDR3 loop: CARSLWTANTGELFF. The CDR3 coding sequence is TGTGCCAGAAGCTTATGGACAGCGAACACCGGGGAGCTGTTTTTT.

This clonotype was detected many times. In DNA, the CDR3 is TGTGCCAGCAGCGGGCGGACGGCTCTCTCTGGGGCCAACGTCCTGACTTTC. Translating it yields CASSGRTALSGANVLTF. The chain employs TRBV7-8 and TRBJ2-6, with D uncertain. The CDR3 contains 17 residues. Looked up from germline, CDR1 is SGHVS and CDR2 is FQNEAQ. Trimming left V 5 bases short and J 0 bases short, with 14 bases between.

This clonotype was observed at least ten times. CDR3 bases: TGTGCCAGCAGTCCACAGGGGGCGCGGGAGACCCAGTACTTC. Its translation: CASSPQGARETQYF. The chain combines TRBV12-3 or TRBV12-4 with TRBJ2-5; 9 nucleotides align to TRBD1. CDR3 length equals 14 residues. Trimming took 5 bases from V and 5 from J; bases not matched to a gene: 6.

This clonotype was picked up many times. The CDR3 DNA reads TGTGCCAGCAGACCTACATCGGACAGGGCGGTGAACACTGAAGCTTTCTTT. Protein sequence: CASRPTSDRAVNTEAFF. V and J are TRBV2 and TRBJ1-1, with 8 bases lining up with TRBD1. CDR1 SNHLY and CDR2 FYNNEI come from the germline V gene. J lost 0 bases, V lost 6 bases, and 12 bases had no gene match. The CDR3 has 17 amino acids.

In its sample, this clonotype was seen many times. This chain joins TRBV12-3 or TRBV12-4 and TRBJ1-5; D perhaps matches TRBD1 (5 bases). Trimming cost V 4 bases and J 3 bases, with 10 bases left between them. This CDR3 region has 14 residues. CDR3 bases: TGTGCCAGCAGTTCGGGACCTTCCAATCAGCCCCAGCATTTT. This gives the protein CASSSGPSNQPQHF.

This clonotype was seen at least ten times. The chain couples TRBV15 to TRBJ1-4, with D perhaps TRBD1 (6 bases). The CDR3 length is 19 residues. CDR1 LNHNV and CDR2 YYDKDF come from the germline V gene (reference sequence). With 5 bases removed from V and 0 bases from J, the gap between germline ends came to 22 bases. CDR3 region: CATSAQLNNRVATNEKLFF. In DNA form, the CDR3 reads TGTGCCACCAGCGCCCAATTAAATAACAGGGTTGCAACTAATGAAAAACTGTTTTTT.

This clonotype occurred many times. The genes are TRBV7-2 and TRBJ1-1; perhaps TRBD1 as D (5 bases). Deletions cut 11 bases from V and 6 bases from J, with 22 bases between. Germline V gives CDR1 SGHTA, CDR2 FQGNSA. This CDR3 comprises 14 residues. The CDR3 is CAATPWAGRPEAFF. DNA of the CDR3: TGTGCCGCCACTCCTTGGGCAGGGAGACCTGAAGCTTTCTTT.

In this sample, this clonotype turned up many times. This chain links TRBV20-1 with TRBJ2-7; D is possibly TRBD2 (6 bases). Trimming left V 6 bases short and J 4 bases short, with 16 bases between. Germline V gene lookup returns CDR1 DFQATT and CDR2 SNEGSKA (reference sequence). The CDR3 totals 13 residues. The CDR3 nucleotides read TGCAGTGCGACGGTGTTCCGGGGGTACGAGCAGTACTTC. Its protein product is CSATVFRGYEQYF.

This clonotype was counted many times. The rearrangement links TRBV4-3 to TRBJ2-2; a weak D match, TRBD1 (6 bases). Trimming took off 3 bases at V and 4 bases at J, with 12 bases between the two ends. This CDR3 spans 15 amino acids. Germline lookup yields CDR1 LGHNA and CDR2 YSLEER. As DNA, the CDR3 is TGCGCCAGCAGCCAGTGGGACACCACCACCGGGGAGCTGTTTTTT. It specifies CASSQWDTTTGELFF.

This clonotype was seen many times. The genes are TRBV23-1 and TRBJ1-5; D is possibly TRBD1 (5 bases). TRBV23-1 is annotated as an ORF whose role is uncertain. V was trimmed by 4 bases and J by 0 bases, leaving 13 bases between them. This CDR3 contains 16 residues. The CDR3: CASSRSGPYSNQPQHF. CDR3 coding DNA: TGCGCCAGCAGTCGGTCAGGGCCCTATAGCAATCAGCCCCAGCATTTT.